The 16 T cell receptor beta chains below come from one sample, sequenced in a study of cytotoxic CD8 clonotypes in ibrutinib-treated CLL. Using immunoSEQ multiplex PCR, the repertoire was profiled, and TCRdb retains in-frame clones only, with some absent. The table shows roughly 130,000 clones, with about 80% occurring only once. This material consisted of PBMCs, taken after 12 months of ibrutinib treatment. These receptors were taken from a human donor with chronic lymphocytic leukemia.

This clone came up once. The V call is TRBV7-7, the J call TRBJ2-7; TRBD1 might be the D (6 bases). The V gene lost 1 base and the J gene lost 6 bases, with 13 bases spanning the gap. The CDR3 consists of 14 residues. Germline assignment: CDR1 SSHAT and CDR2 FNYEAQ (reference sequence). CDR3 region: CASSLDGTISEQYF. DNA for the CDR3: TGTGCCAGCAGCTTAGATGGGACAATCTCCGAGCAGTACTTC.

This CDR3 is CASSVRRSANTGELFF. Written as DNA, the CDR3 is TGTGCCAGCAGCGTTCGCCGCTCCGCGAACACCGGGGAGCTGTTTTTT. The chain employs TRBV9 and TRBJ2-2; no clear D. The CDR3 is made up of 16 amino acids. Trimming took off 2 bases at V and 0 bases at J, with 11 bases between the two ends. CDR1 is SGDLS, CDR2 YYNGEE, per germline.

This chain connects TRBV6-6 to TRBJ1-1; 10 bases agree with TRBD1. The germline CDR1 and CDR2 sequences are MNHNY and SVGAGI (reference sequence). CDR3 length: 15 residues. V was pared by 5 bases and J by 1 base, with 4 bases of the junction left unmatched. CDR3 nucleotide sequence: TGTGCCAGCAGTGCATGGGACAGGGGGAACACTGAAGCTTTCTTT. It specifies CASSAWDRGNTEAFF.

The rearrangement links TRBV19 to TRBJ1-2, with D possibly TRBD1 on 6 matching bases. Between the trimmed V and J ends, which lost 3 bases and 7 bases, there was a span of 18 bases. Germline V gives CDR1 LNHDA, CDR2 SQIVND (reference sequence). This CDR3 contains 15 residues. CDR3: CASSIRARGGVGYTF. CDR3 in DNA: TGTGCCAGTAGTATTCGAGCCAGGGGAGGGGTTGGCTACACCTTC.

V usage is TRBV18 and J usage is TRBJ2-1; 8 positions agree with TRBD2. Trimming at V came to 3 bases and at J to 3 bases, leaving 4 bases not matched to a gene. The CDR3 loop spans 15 amino acids. The germline V gene encodes CDR1 KGHSH and CDR2 LQKENI. In DNA, the CDR3 is TGTGCCAGCTCACCGACTAGCGTACTCTACAATGAGCAGTTCTTC. It yields the protein CASSPTSVLYNEQFF.

V is TRBV4-1 and J is TRBJ1-1; tentatively, D is TRBD1 (6 bases). The CDR3 sequence is 17 residues long. In germline, CDR1 is MGHRA, CDR2 YSYEKL. Trimming took 6 bases from V and 2 from J, leaving 22 bases between them. CDR3 in DNA: TGCGCCAGCAGTGTTGGGGCCAACAGGGAATTTAACACTGAAGCTTTCTTT. Protein sequence: CASSVGANREFNTEAFF.

This clone showed up just a few times. This sequence joins TRBV4-2 and TRBJ1-3, with a possible D match to TRBD1 (5 bases). The CDR3 is made up of 15 amino acids. From germline, CDR1 is LGHNA and CDR2 YNFKEQ. The V gene lost 0 bases and the J gene lost 6 bases, with 12 bases spanning the gap. The CDR3 DNA follows: TGTGCCAGCAGCCAAGAGGGGCAGGTTGAAAACACCATATATTTT. Translated, it gives CASSQEGQVENTIYF.

The chain combines TRBV27 with TRBJ2-4, with D hard to call. Germline assignment: CDR1 MNHEY and CDR2 SMNVEV (reference sequence). V was cut by 6 bases and J by 6 bases, with 15 bases left in between. This CDR3 has 14 residues. The chain's CDR3 is CASSSAGLRNIQYF. As DNA, the CDR3 is TGTGCCAGCAGCTCAGCAGGCTTGAGAAACATTCAGTACTTC.

V usage is TRBV19 and J usage is TRBJ2-3; D gene unclear. The ends were cut back, 8 bases at V and 0 bases at J, with 15 bases in the middle. Germline V gene lookup returns CDR1 LNHDA and CDR2 SQIVND (reference sequence). CDR3 size: 15 residues. The CDR3 nucleotides are TGTGCCAGTGGAAAGACACCAACTAGCACAGATACGCAGTATTTT. Its protein is CASGKTPTSTDTQYF. Using reference TRBV19 and TRBJ2-3 for the parts outside the CDR3, the full variable domain is DGGITQSPKYLFRKEGQNVTLSCEQNLNHDAMYWYRQDPGQGLRLIYYSQIVNDFQKGDIAEGYSVSREKKESFPLTVTSAQKNPTAFYLCASGKTPTSTDTQYFGPGTRLTVL.

The chain recombines TRBV18 with TRBJ2-2, with 7 bases identical to TRBD2. Germline V gives CDR1 KGHSH, CDR2 LQKENI. This CDR3 comprises 16 residues. Trimming cost V 6 bases and J 2 bases; bases outside gene matches: 9. CDR3 sequence (DNA): TGTGCCAGCTCCCAGGACCGGGACTATAACACCGGGGAGCTGTTTTTT. This gives the protein CASSQDRDYNTGELFF.

This chain connects TRBV19 to TRBJ2-5; 15 bases match TRBD2. Per the germline V gene, CDR1 is LNHDA and CDR2 is SQIVND (reference sequence). CDR3 length: 17 amino acids. The ends lost 5 bases at V and 4 bases at J; junction bases unmatched: 8. Here the CDR3 DNA reads TGTGCCAGTAGTTCCGGACTAGCGGGAGGGCCCTCAGAGACCCAGTACTTC. It encodes CASSSGLAGGPSETQYF.

The chain links TRBV4-3 to TRBJ1-2; 7 bases match TRBD1. With 4 bases clipped from V and 8 bases from J, the junction kept 22 bases outside the gene matches. Germline V gene data show CDR1 as LGHNA and CDR2 as YSLEER. This CDR3 has 18 amino acids. The CDR3 protein is CASSPTNVRGQRHWGYTF. The DNA for the CDR3 is TGCGCCAGCAGCCCAACAAATGTAAGGGGACAGCGTCATTGGGGCTACACCTTC.

The chain recombines TRBV7-9 with TRBJ2-5, with D tentatively TRBD1 (6 bases). The CDR3 is 14 residues long. Trimming cost V 5 bases and J 3 bases, with 13 bases left between them. Germline loops: CDR1 SEHNR, CDR2 FQNEAQ (reference sequence). This CDR3 reads CASSDTGMEETQYF. As DNA, the CDR3 is TGTGCCAGCAGCGATACAGGGATGGAAGAGACCCAGTACTTC. Based on the CDR3 plus reference TRBV7-9 and TRBJ2-5, the full variable domain is DTGVSQNPRHKITKRGQNVTFRCDPISEHNRLYWYRQTLGQGPEFLTYFQNEAQLEKSRLLSDRFSAERPKGSFSTLEIQRTEQGDSAMYLCASSDTGMEETQYFGPGTRLLVL.

V gene TRBV11-3 combines with J gene TRBJ2-2, with 8 bases aligning to TRBD2. Unmatched junction bases numbered 8, after V lost 1 base and J lost 1 base. Germline assignment: CDR1 SGHNT and CDR2 YENEEA. The CDR3 spans 18 residues. The DNA for the CDR3 is TGTGCCAGCAGCTTAGGAGTATTCACTAGCGGGAACACCGGGGAGCTGTTTTTT. It codes for CASSLGVFTSGNTGELFF.

This chain joins TRBV9 and TRBJ2-5; D uncertain. V shed 2 bases and J shed 2 bases, with 10 bases lying between them. CDR1 and CDR2 from the germline V gene are SGDLS and YYNGEE. The CDR3 length is 14 residues. The CDR3 DNA reads TGTGCCAGCAGCGTTTCTCCGGGTCAAGAGACCCAGTACTTC. Translating it yields CASSVSPGQETQYF.

This clone has a single count. The CDR3 here is CASRLAGYPDYEQYF. CDR3 bases: TGTGCCAGCAGACTAGCGGGATACCCCGACTACGAGCAGTACTTC. The J gene is TRBJ2-7, the V gene TRBV2; 10 positions match TRBD2. V dropped 6 bases and J dropped 3; count of bases not matched to a gene: 8. Germline-derived CDR1 and CDR2 are SNHLY and FYNNEI. This CDR3 is built from 15 residues.